This is a list of T cell receptor beta chains from one sample in a study of cytomegalovirus exposure and HLA in healthy donors. Profiling relied on immunoSEQ multiplex PCR, and the TCRdb table lists in-frame clones only, not all of them. This sample yields tens of thousands of clones, of which 7.6% are seen a single time; about 2.1% belongs to the top ten. Sequenced input: PBMCs. The source is a man in his fifties in good health and CMV-seronegative. The CDR3 runs from the conserved cysteine through the conserved F or W. Each record gives: clone size, J gene, V gene, D gene, CDR3 protein, CDR3 DNA. D genes are given only for firm matches. The size entry is marked missing in some rows and otherwise reads once, few, many or a size class.

clone_size: few; j_call: TRBJ2-4; v_call: TRBV5-1; d_call: .; cdr3_aa: CASSSAGAAKNIQYF; cdr3_nt: TGCGCCAGCAGCTCCGCGGGGGCCGCCAAAAACATTCAGTACTTC
clone_size: .; j_call: TRBJ1-2; v_call: TRBV18; d_call: TRBD1; cdr3_aa: CASSSGQGAVYGYTF; cdr3_nt: TGTGCCAGCTCCTCGGGACAGGGGGCTGTCTATGGCTACACCTTC
clone_size: .; j_call: TRBJ1-3; v_call: TRBV5-1; d_call: .; cdr3_aa: CASSLRDWGSGNTIYF; cdr3_nt: TGCGCCAGCAGCTTAAGGGACTGGGGCTCTGGAAACACCATATATTTT
clone_size: many; j_call: TRBJ1-2; v_call: TRBV7-6; d_call: TRBD1; cdr3_aa: CASSLGQGGYGYTF; cdr3_nt: TGTGCCAGCAGCTTAGGACAGGGTGGTTATGGCTACACCTTC
clone_size: .; j_call: TRBJ2-5; v_call: TRBV5-6; d_call: TRBD1; cdr3_aa: CASSPDRGLQETQYF; cdr3_nt: TGTGCCAGCAGCCCCGACAGGGGATTACAAGAGACCCAGTACTTC
clone_size: .; j_call: TRBJ2-7; v_call: TRBV30; d_call: .; cdr3_aa: CAWSKGEIYEQYF; cdr3_nt: TGTGCCTGGAGTAAGGGGGAGATCTACGAGCAGTACTTC
clone_size: .; j_call: TRBJ2-5; v_call: TRBV28; d_call: .; cdr3_aa: CASPRRDKSETQYF; cdr3_nt: TGTGCCAGCCCGAGAAGGGACAAATCGGAGACCCAGTACTTC
clone_size: few; j_call: TRBJ2-2; v_call: TRBV5-1; d_call: TRBD1; cdr3_aa: CASSARGPSTGELFF; cdr3_nt: TGCGCCAGCAGCGCCAGGGGGCCGAGCACCGGGGAGCTGTTTTTT
clone_size: .; j_call: TRBJ2-7; v_call: TRBV13; d_call: TRBD1; cdr3_aa: CASSLPGQFSEQYF; cdr3_nt: TGTGCCAGCAGTTTACCGGGACAGTTTTCCGAGCAGTACTTC
clone_size: .; j_call: TRBJ1-1; v_call: TRBV28; d_call: TRBD1; cdr3_aa: CASSSTGGPNTEAFF; cdr3_nt: TGTGCCAGCAGTTCGACAGGGGGCCCGAACACTGAAGCTTTCTTT
clone_size: .; j_call: TRBJ2-7; v_call: TRBV6-5; d_call: .; cdr3_aa: CASLDPTYEQYF; cdr3_nt: TGTGCCAGCCTAGATCCCACCTACGAGCAGTACTTC
clone_size: many; j_call: TRBJ1-1; v_call: TRBV7-8; d_call: .; cdr3_aa: CASSYSTGLGARFTEAFF; cdr3_nt: TGTGCCAGCAGCTACAGCACAGGGTTAGGAGCTAGGTTCACTGAAGCTTTCTTT
clone_size: few; j_call: TRBJ1-2; v_call: TRBV7-2; d_call: .; cdr3_aa: CASSLGGGRGILNYGYTF; cdr3_nt: TGTGCCAGCAGCTTAGGGGGGGGCAGGGGTATCCTTAACTATGGCTACACCTTC
clone_size: .; j_call: TRBJ2-2; v_call: TRBV29-1; d_call: .; cdr3_aa: CSVSNTGELFF; cdr3_nt: TGCAGCGTTTCTAACACCGGGGAGCTGTTTTTT
clone_size: .; j_call: TRBJ1-2; v_call: TRBV30; d_call: TRBD1; cdr3_aa: CAWSLLTGGNLGYTF; cdr3_nt: TGTGCCTGGAGTTTGCTGACAGGGGGCAATTTGGGCTACACCTTC
clone_size: .; j_call: TRBJ1-2; v_call: TRBV21-1; d_call: .; cdr3_aa: CASRTGFYGYTF; cdr3_nt: TGTGCCAGCAGAACGGGGTTCTATGGCTACACCTTC
clone_size: few; j_call: TRBJ2-2; v_call: TRBV6-4; d_call: TRBD2; cdr3_aa: CASSDSLQRGGRDTGELFF; cdr3_nt: TGTGCCAGCAGTGACTCGTTACAGCGGGGGGGCCGGGACACCGGGGAGCTGTTTTTT
clone_size: .; j_call: TRBJ2-3; v_call: TRBV5-4; d_call: TRBD2; cdr3_aa: CASSLLGGSGGTDTQYF; cdr3_nt: TGTGCCAGCAGCTTGTTGGGCGGGAGCGGTGGTACAGATACGCAGTATTTT
clone_size: .; j_call: TRBJ2-2; v_call: TRBV27; d_call: TRBD2; cdr3_aa: CASSVKGTSNGELFF; cdr3_nt: TGTGCCAGCAGTGTAAAAGGGACTAGCAATGGGGAGCTGTTTTTT
clone_size: many; j_call: TRBJ1-2; v_call: TRBV14; d_call: TRBD1; cdr3_aa: CASSFQGAYGYTF; cdr3_nt: TGTGCCAGCAGTTTCCAGGGGGCCTATGGCTACACCTTC
clone_size: few; j_call: TRBJ1-2; v_call: TRBV15; d_call: TRBD1; cdr3_aa: CATSKGTENDYGYTF; cdr3_nt: TGTGCCACCAGCAAAGGGACAGAAAACGACTATGGCTACACCTTC
clone_size: .; j_call: TRBJ2-1; v_call: TRBV11-2; d_call: .; cdr3_aa: CASSLGRGRDYNEQFF; cdr3_nt: TGTGCCAGCAGCTTAGGGCGGGGGCGGGACTACAATGAGCAGTTCTTC
clone_size: few; j_call: TRBJ2-7; v_call: TRBV28; d_call: .; cdr3_aa: CASSPRGKSYEQYF; cdr3_nt: TGTGCCAGCAGTCCCCGGGGGAAGTCCTACGAGCAGTACTTC
clone_size: .; j_call: TRBJ2-7; v_call: TRBV2; d_call: .; cdr3_aa: CASSEGWADSYEQYF; cdr3_nt: TGTGCCAGCAGTGAGGGTTGGGCAGACTCCTACGAGCAGTACTTC
clone_size: .; j_call: TRBJ1-3; v_call: TRBV6-6; d_call: .; cdr3_aa: CASSYSMASDGNTIYF; cdr3_nt: TGTGCCAGCAGTTACTCGATGGCTAGCGATGGAAACACCATATATTTT
clone_size: .; j_call: TRBJ2-7; v_call: TRBV4-1; d_call: TRBD2; cdr3_aa: CASSQIAGGPYEQYF; cdr3_nt: TGCGCCAGCAGCCAAATAGCGGGGGGACCTTACGAGCAGTACTTC
clone_size: few; j_call: TRBJ1-1; v_call: TRBV30; d_call: .; cdr3_aa: CAWRQGHTEAFF; cdr3_nt: TGTGCCTGGAGACAGGGTCACACTGAAGCTTTCTTT
clone_size: few; j_call: TRBJ2-1; v_call: TRBV4-1; d_call: .; cdr3_aa: CASSQEMGRSSYNEQFF; cdr3_nt: TGCGCCAGCAGCCAAGAGATGGGGCGGAGCTCCTACAATGAGCAGTTCTTC
clone_size: few; j_call: TRBJ2-2; v_call: TRBV4-2; d_call: TRBD1; cdr3_aa: CASSQEDREAGELFF; cdr3_nt: TGTGCCAGCAGCCAAGAGGACAGGGAAGCCGGGGAGCTGTTTTTT
clone_size: .; j_call: TRBJ2-6; v_call: TRBV19; d_call: .; cdr3_aa: CASSIRSELNRAGANVLTF; cdr3_nt: TGTGCCAGTTCGATTAGGTCCGAGCTCAATCGGGCTGGGGCCAACGTCCTGACTTTC
clone_size: few; j_call: TRBJ2-6; v_call: TRBV28; d_call: .; cdr3_aa: CASRGDNSGANVLTF; cdr3_nt: TGTGCCAGCAGGGGGGACAACTCTGGGGCCAACGTCCTGACTTTC
clone_size: few; j_call: TRBJ1-1; v_call: TRBV2; d_call: TRBD1; cdr3_aa: CASSDLGTGEAFF; cdr3_nt: TGTGCCAGCAGCGACCTCGGGACAGGGGAAGCTTTCTTT
clone_size: .; j_call: TRBJ1-5; v_call: TRBV5-1; d_call: TRBD1; cdr3_aa: CANTTQKGARGNQPQHF; cdr3_nt: TGCGCCAACACCACTCAGAAGGGGGCTAGGGGCAATCAGCCCCAGCATTTT
clone_size: .; j_call: TRBJ1-6; v_call: TRBV7-2; d_call: TRBD1; cdr3_aa: CASSFGTVNSPLHF; cdr3_nt: TGTGCCAGCAGCTTCGGGACAGTTAATTCACCCCTCCACTTT
clone_size: .; j_call: TRBJ2-1; v_call: TRBV29-1; d_call: TRBD2; cdr3_aa: CSVEDPQRGADEQFF; cdr3_nt: TGCAGCGTTGAAGATCCCCAGCGGGGGGCCGATGAGCAGTTCTTC
clone_size: .; j_call: TRBJ2-1; v_call: TRBV28; d_call: TRBD2; cdr3_aa: CASSLYGGGSSYNEQFF; cdr3_nt: TGTGCCAGCAGTTTGTACGGAGGCGGGAGCTCCTACAATGAGCAGTTCTTC
clone_size: .; j_call: TRBJ1-4; v_call: TRBV28; d_call: TRBD1; cdr3_aa: CASSLPGQVNEKLFF; cdr3_nt: TGTGCCAGCAGTTTACCGGGACAGGTTAATGAAAAACTGTTTTTT
clone_size: .; j_call: TRBJ2-1; v_call: TRBV4-2; d_call: TRBD2; cdr3_aa: CASSQGTSGVSEQFF; cdr3_nt: TGTGCCAGCAGCCAAGGCACTAGCGGGGTGTCTGAGCAGTTCTTC
clone_size: .; j_call: TRBJ2-5; v_call: TRBV7-9; d_call: TRBD1; cdr3_aa: CASSLRWNVETGETQYF; cdr3_nt: TGTGCCAGCAGCTTAAGGTGGAATGTGGAGACAGGGGAGACCCAGTACTTC
clone_size: many; j_call: TRBJ1-5; v_call: TRBV11-2; d_call: TRBD1; cdr3_aa: CASSLMTGGDQPQHF; cdr3_nt: TGTGCCAGCAGCTTAATGACAGGGGGAGACCAGCCCCAGCATTTT